These 17 T cell receptor beta chains originate from one sample sequenced in a study of HIV-infected patients and healthy controls. Roughly three months, about 14 weeks, into antiretroviral therapy, follow-up blood was collected. The repertoire came from unfractionated whole blood and reflected all unsorted peripheral T cells. cDNA was made from approximately 500 ng RNA using alpha and beta constant primers. Using multiplexing indices, alpha and beta chain libraries were generated apart by chain-specific third strand synthesis. In TCRdb, the 5' RACE reads were re-called with MiXCR into one record per CDR3 protein. The sample holds 8,400 or so distinct CDR3 sequences, about 8.4% seen once. Sequences were derived from blood, sampled during antiretroviral therapy. These receptors originate from an adult with HIV infection.

This clonotype was counted many times. CDR3 DNA sequence: TGTGCCATCAGTGATACTAGCGGGGGACCGAACACCGGGGAGCTGTTTTTT. Its protein product is CAISDTSGGPNTGELFF. V usage is TRBV10-3 and J usage is TRBJ2-2; 11 bases are shared with TRBD2. The CDR3 contains 17 residues. Germline V gene data show CDR1 as ENHRY and CDR2 as SYGVKD. Trimming at V came to 3 bases and at J to 0 bases, leaving 3 bases not matched to a gene.

This clonotype has a handful of counts. The genes are TRBV29-1 and TRBJ2-3; D is perhaps TRBD1 (7 bases). CDR1 and CDR2 from the germline V gene are SQVTM and ANQGSEA. The CDR3 length is 12 residues. Trimming left V 4 bases short and J 6 bases short, with 11 bases between. The CDR3 loop is CSVGQGGDTQYF. CDR3 nucleotides: TGCAGCGTTGGACAGGGAGGCGATACGCAGTATTTT.

The V call is TRBV12-3 or TRBV12-4, the J call TRBJ2-5; TRBD1 matches 9 bases. Unmatched junction bases numbered 8, after V lost 4 bases and J lost 5 bases. This CDR3 contains 15 residues. The CDR3 reads CASSSTGGAGETQYF. CDR3 DNA: TGTGCCAGCAGTTCTACAGGGGGCGCCGGGGAGACCCAGTACTTC.

This clonotype was recorded many times. The gene calls are TRBV30 and TRBJ1-5; weak D call: TRBD1 (6 bases). CDR1 is GTSNPN and CDR2 is SVGIG in the germline V gene (reference sequence). The V and J ends lost 4 bases and 3 bases respectively, with 13 bases between them. This CDR3 contains 14 residues. The CDR3 reads CAWTSRGLNQPQHF. The DNA for the CDR3 is TGTGCCTGGACCTCCAGGGGTCTCAATCAGCCCCAGCATTTT.

Judged by abundance, this clonotype is medium-sized. This sequence joins TRBV10-2 and TRBJ2-3; D not certain. Trimming left V 0 bases short and J 2 bases short, with 12 bases between. Germline V gives CDR1 WSHSY, CDR2 SAAADI. The CDR3 length is 16 residues. The CDR3 loop reads CASSESTGHATDTQYF. The CDR3 DNA is TGCGCCAGCAGTGAGTCGACTGGGCACGCCACAGATACGCAGTATTTT.

This clonotype was observed a handful of times. In DNA form, the CDR3 reads TGCGCCAGCAGCCAAGACTGGACAGGTGCCTACGAGCAGTACTTC. Translating it yields CASSQDWTGAYEQYF. The J gene is TRBJ2-7, the V gene TRBV4-1; 7 positions match TRBD1. The CDR3 spans 15 residues. CDR1 and CDR2 (germline): MGHRA, YSYEKL. Trimming removed 0 bases from V and 2 bases from J; junction bases left unmatched: 4.

This clonotype is termed medium-sized. The V and J genes are TRBV20-1 and TRBJ2-1; possible D gene TRBD2, 5 bases. Germline lookup yields CDR1 DFQATT and CDR2 SNEGSKA (reference sequence). CDR3 length: 15 residues. Between the trimmed V and J ends, which lost 3 bases and 2 bases, there was a span of 14 bases. This chain's CDR3 is CSASRADRPYNEQFF. As DNA, the CDR3 is TGCAGTGCTAGTCGAGCGGATCGCCCCTACAATGAGCAGTTCTTC.

This clonotype was recorded at least ten times. The CDR3 nucleotides read TGCAGTGCTAGCGGGGGCTATTATAATGAGCAGTTCTTC. Amino acids: CSASGGYYNEQFF. The chain joins TRBV20-1 to TRBJ2-1; D may match TRBD1 or TRBD2 (6 bases each). The CDR3 consists of 13 residues. V shed 3 bases and J shed 7 bases, with 13 bases lying between them. Germline CDR1 and CDR2: DFQATT and SNEGSKA (reference sequence).

This clonotype was seen a handful of times. The V and J genes are TRBV7-9 and TRBJ1-1; D unresolved. V was clipped by 5 bases and J by 5 bases, with 6 bases between them. This CDR3 comprises 11 residues. Germline assignment: CDR1 SEHNR and CDR2 FQNEAQ (reference sequence). In DNA, the CDR3 is TGTGCCAGCAGCCGTGAGACTGAAGCTTTCTTT. Its translation is CASSRETEAFF.

The V gene is TRBV7-9, the J gene TRBJ2-2, with D unresolved. The CDR3 loop spans 15 amino acids. V lost 5 bases and J 1 base, leaving 11 bases between the germline ends. Germline CDR1 reads SEHNR; CDR2 reads FQNEAQ (reference sequence). The DNA for the CDR3 is TGTGCCAGCAGCCGGATCGAAGAGAACACCGGGGAGCTGTTTTTT. Amino acid sequence: CASSRIEENTGELFF.

This clonotype was recorded many times. The rearrangement links TRBV6-5 to TRBJ2-7, with 8 nucleotides matching TRBD1. With 5 bases clipped from V and 2 bases from J, the junction kept 5 bases outside the gene matches. The CDR3 contains 14 residues. The germline V gene encodes CDR1 MNHEY and CDR2 SVGAGI. CDR3 in DNA: TGTGCCAGCAGTCCCGGGACAGGCCCCTACGAGCAGTACTTC. This codes for CASSPGTGPYEQYF.

The rearrangement links TRBV7-6 to TRBJ2-1; TRBD1 aligns across 7 bases. CDR1 and CDR2 from the germline V gene are SGHVS and FNYEAQ. V shed 5 bases and J 0 bases; nucleotides not matched to a gene: 10. There are 17 residues in the CDR3. The CDR3 is CASSNRQGVSSYNEQFF. The CDR3, as DNA: TGTGCCAGCAGCAACCGCCAGGGGGTGAGCTCCTACAATGAGCAGTTCTTC.

In its sample, this clonotype was seen once. Being one base from a much bigger clone, this may be a read error. This chain joins TRBV18 and TRBJ2-5; the match to TRBD1 covers 9 bases. Germline lookup yields CDR1 KGHSH and CDR2 LQKENI. The CDR3 runs 15 residues. The DNA for the CDR3 is TGTGTCAGCTCCCCGGGACAGGGTCACCAAGAGACCCAGTACTTC. Protein product: CVSSPGQGHQETQYF. The whole variable domain, filled in from reference TRBV18 and TRBJ2-5, reads NAGVMQNPRHLVRRRGQEARLRCSPMKGHSHVYWYRQLPEEGLKFMVYLQKENIIDESGMPKERFSAEFPKEGPSILRIQQVVRGDSAAYFCVSSPGQGHQETQYFGPGTRLLVL.

This clonotype was counted many times. The chain is built from TRBV24-1 and TRBJ2-1; 7 nucleotides align to TRBD1. J lost 11 bases, V lost 4 bases, and 7 bases had no gene match. This CDR3 comprises 13 residues. Germline V gene sequence: CDR1 KGHDR, CDR2 SFDVKD. CDR3 bases: TGTGCCACCAGTGACGCCTCACAGGGGAAGCAGTTCTTC. Translating it yields CATSDASQGKQFF.

The genes are TRBV5-6 and TRBJ2-7; TRBD1 matches 10 bases. The CDR3 runs 16 residues. With V trimmed by 4 bases and J by 7 bases, 14 bases remained unmatched. In germline, CDR1 is SGHDT, CDR2 YYEEEE. The CDR3 sequence: CASSEGTGVFLGEQYF. For the CDR3, the DNA is TGTGCCAGCAGCGAAGGGACAGGGGTCTTCTTGGGTGAGCAGTACTTC.

This clonotype came up a few times. J is TRBJ2-7 and V is TRBV12-3 or TRBV12-4; a weak D match, TRBD1 (5 bases). Trimming cost V 5 bases and J 5 bases, with 19 bases left between them. The CDR3 loop spans 15 amino acids. CDR3 DNA: TGTGCCAGCAGTCCATCTCCGGATAGGGGCCACGAGCAGTACTTC. It yields the protein CASSPSPDRGHEQYF.

This clonotype was counted ten times or more. This chain uses TRBV5-6 with TRBJ2-6; 11 positions match TRBD1. The germline CDR1 and CDR2 sequences are SGHDT and YYEEEE. CDR3 length: 18 amino acids. With V trimmed by 4 bases and J by 1 base, 7 bases remained unmatched. CDR3 bases: TGTGCCAGCAGCCCATGGACAGGGGGCAGGTCTGGGGCCAACGTCCTGACTTTC. It is translated as CASSPWTGGRSGANVLTF.